A single sample is the source of the 22 T cell receptor beta chains below, sequenced in a study of T cell responses to AZD1222 COVID-19 vaccine. The assay was immunoSEQ multiplex PCR, and TCRdb's table has in-frame clones only and misses some. The sample shows roughly 160,000 clones, 94% of them seen only once. The source material was peripheral blood, sampled on day 0 of AZD1222 vaccination. Receptors were obtained from an adult in good health.

This chain connects TRBV12-3 or TRBV12-4 to TRBJ1-6; D might be TRBD1 (5 bases). This CDR3 contains 13 residues. V was clipped by 6 bases and J by 5 bases, with 8 bases between them. CDR3 residues: CASSPGNNSPLHF. For the CDR3, the DNA is TGTGCCAGCAGCCCAGGGAATAATTCACCCCTCCACTTT.

The V gene is TRBV30, the J gene TRBJ1-6, with TRBD1 matching 10 bases. The CDR3 has 16 residues. From germline, CDR1 is GTSNPN and CDR2 SVGIG (reference sequence). The V segment lost 3 bases and the J segment 7 bases; nucleotides outside the gene matches: 9. This chain's CDR3 is CAWSHQTGGANSPLHF. CDR3 nucleotides: TGTGCCTGGAGCCACCAGACAGGGGGCGCAAATTCACCCCTCCACTTT.

The genes are TRBV19 and TRBJ1-5; 7 positions match TRBD1. The CDR3 is 17 amino acids. Germline CDR1 reads LNHDA; CDR2 reads SQIVND (reference sequence). The ends lost 5 bases at V and 0 bases at J; junction bases unmatched: 10. CDR3: CASSVRDSSYSNQPQHF. CDR3 coding DNA: TGTGCCAGTAGTGTCCGGGACAGCTCTTATAGCAATCAGCCCCAGCATTTT.

V gene TRBV29-1 combines with J gene TRBJ1-2, with TRBD1 matching over 8 bases. This CDR3 has 11 residues. Trimming cost V 6 bases and J 7 bases; bases outside gene matches: 4. Germline V lookup: CDR1 SQVTM, CDR2 ANQGSEA. CDR3 sequence (DNA): TGCAGCGTGACAGGGGAAGGTGGCTACACCTTC. Its protein is CSVTGEGGYTF. Based on the CDR3 plus reference TRBV29-1 and TRBJ1-2, the full variable domain is SAVISQKPSRDICQRGTSLTIQCQVDSQVTMMFWYRQQPGQSLTLIATANQGSEATYESGFVIDKFPISRPNLTFSTLTVSNMSPEDSSIYLCSVTGEGGYTFGSGTRLTVV.

The J gene is TRBJ2-1, the V gene TRBV5-1; the match to TRBD2 covers 14 bases. The germline gives CDR1 SGHRS, CDR2 YFSETQ. The V gene end was trimmed by 2 bases and the J gene end by 9 bases; junction bases not matched to a gene: 7. The CDR3 is made up of 16 amino acids. The CDR3 reads CASSLTSGLAGAEQFF. The CDR3, as DNA: TGCGCCAGCAGCTTAACCTCGGGACTAGCGGGAGCTGAGCAGTTCTTC.

This sequence joins TRBV29-1 and TRBJ2-7, with D hard to call. The CDR3 is 12 amino acids. The V gene lost 4 bases and the J gene lost 2 bases, with 9 bases spanning the gap. Germline-derived CDR1 and CDR2 are SQVTM and ANQGSEA. The CDR3 region has the DNA TGCAGCGTTGTCGACGGAGCCTACGAGCAGTACTTC. It encodes CSVVDGAYEQYF.

CDR3 in DNA: TGTGCCTGGAGTCCGGGGAGCGGTCAGCCCCAGCATTTT. Translating it yields CAWSPGSGQPQHF. The chain recombines TRBV30 with TRBJ1-5; no clear D gene. From germline, CDR1 is GTSNPN and CDR2 SVGIG (reference sequence). The CDR3 runs 13 residues. V shed 2 bases and J shed 6 bases, with 11 bases lying between them.

The CDR3 loop reads CASSSRGSGYEQYF. Written as DNA, the CDR3 is TGTGCCAGCAGTTCCAGGGGGTCGGGCTACGAGCAGTACTTC. The J gene is TRBJ2-7, the V gene TRBV27, with 7 bases lining up with TRBD1. Germline V gene lookup returns CDR1 MNHEY and CDR2 SMNVEV (reference sequence). The V segment lost 4 bases and the J segment 3 bases; nucleotides outside the gene matches: 6. The CDR3 loop spans 14 amino acids.

The chain combines TRBV5-5 with TRBJ1-2; tentatively, D is TRBD1 (6 bases). This CDR3 has 13 amino acids. Trimming shortened V by 4 bases and J by 7 bases, and 14 bases separated the two germline ends. CDR1 is SGHKS, CDR2 YYEKEE, per germline (reference sequence). The CDR3 protein is CASSPRTASGYTF. CDR3 nucleotide sequence: TGTGCCAGCAGCCCCCGGACAGCTAGTGGCTACACCTTC.

This chain uses TRBV5-1 with TRBJ2-7; D remains unclear. Trimming took off 4 bases at V and 6 bases at J, with 11 bases between the two ends. CDR1 is SGHRS and CDR2 is YFSETQ in the germline V gene. This CDR3 is 12 amino acids long. The CDR3, as DNA: TGCGCCAGCAGCAATAGTTTGGGCGAGCAGTACTTC. Its protein product is CASSNSLGEQYF.

In this sample, this clone turned up once. The genes are TRBV12-3 or TRBV12-4 and TRBJ2-7, with no clear D. V lost 3 bases and J 6 bases, leaving 6 bases between the germline ends. The CDR3 runs to 11 residues. The CDR3 coding sequence is TGTGCCAGCAGTTTTTCAGTCGAGCAGTACTTC. Its translation: CASSFSVEQYF.

J is TRBJ1-1 and V is TRBV6-5; TRBD1 is a possible D gene (6 bases). The CDR3 is 13 amino acids. The V end was cut by 6 bases, the J end by 4 bases, with 12 bases between. Germline V gene data show CDR1 as MNHEY and CDR2 as SVGAGI. CDR3 loop: CASRIQGGTEAFF. CDR3 coding DNA: TGTGCCAGCAGAATACAGGGTGGCACTGAAGCTTTCTTT.

This chain joins TRBV27 and TRBJ2-1, with TRBD1 matching 7 bases. Trimming at V came to 5 bases and at J to 4 bases, leaving 8 bases not matched to a gene. The CDR3 has 15 amino acids. The V gene's germline CDR1 is MNHEY and CDR2 SMNVEV (reference sequence). As DNA, the CDR3 is TGTGCCAGCAGTCCAGGGACAGATTTTTACAATGAGCAGTTCTTC. This sequence encodes CASSPGTDFYNEQFF.

In the case of this clone: This sample also contains other DNA sequences that code for the same CDR3. This chain joins TRBV10-3 and TRBJ1-5; D not certain. V dropped 6 bases and J dropped 2 bases, with 14 bases sitting between them. The CDR3 contains 15 residues. Germline CDR1 is ENHRY and CDR2 is SYGVKD. The CDR3 loop is CAISESRQGNQPQHF. The DNA of the CDR3 is TGTGCCATCAGCGAAAGTAGGCAGGGCAATCAGCCCCAGCATTTT.

The V gene is TRBV28, the J gene TRBJ2-5; unclear D gene. The germline CDR1 and CDR2 sequences are MDHEN and SYDVKM. The CDR3 length is 15 residues. The V end was cut by 5 bases, the J end by 7 bases, with 20 bases between. The CDR3 is CASSARLTQRGTQYF. The CDR3 nucleotides read TGTGCCAGCAGTGCCCGGTTGACCCAAAGAGGGACCCAGTACTTC.

V usage is TRBV7-6 and J usage is TRBJ1-3; tentative D call: TRBD1 (5 bases). Germline-derived CDR1 and CDR2 are SGHVS and FNYEAQ. CDR3 length: 15 residues. V was cut by 5 bases and J by 1 base, with 12 bases left in between. CDR3 sequence (DNA): TGTGCCAGCAGCCCCAATCGGGGGTCTGGAAACACCATATATTTT. It translates to CASSPNRGSGNTIYF.

The J gene is TRBJ2-2, the V gene TRBV6-1; D not resolved. V was pared by 2 bases and J by 3 bases, with 7 bases between. Germline V gene lookup returns CDR1 MNHNS and CDR2 SASEGT. The CDR3 extends over 14 amino acids. The CDR3 nucleotides read TGTGCCAGCAGTGAATCTCCGGACACCGGGGAGCTGTTTTTT. Residues: CASSESPDTGELFF.

This chain joins TRBV18 and TRBJ1-5, with D unresolved. Germline CDR1 is KGHSH and CDR2 is LQKENI. V was trimmed by 6 bases and J by 0 bases, leaving 15 bases between them. This CDR3 region has 16 residues. The CDR3 sequence: CASSTQGRLSNQPQHF. The CDR3 DNA reads TGTGCCAGCTCGACCCAAGGACGGCTTAGCAATCAGCCCCAGCATTTT.

The V and J genes are TRBV29-1 and TRBJ2-5; D is uncertain. There are 13 residues in the CDR3. Germline CDR1 and CDR2: SQVTM and ANQGSEA. V lost 4 bases and J lost 2, with 11 bases in between. CDR3 loop: CSVVVHPQETQYF. The CDR3 DNA is TGCAGCGTTGTGGTTCATCCGCAAGAGACCCAGTACTTC.

The chain combines TRBV11-3 with TRBJ2-1; D possibly corresponds to TRBD1 (5 bases). V was shortened by 5 bases and J by 10 bases, with 15 bases between the two germline ends. Germline V CDR1 and CDR2: SGHNT, YENEEA. This CDR3 is built from 13 residues. As DNA, the CDR3 is TGTGCCAGCAGCGTGACAGCGATGGTGGAGCAGTTCTTC. Protein sequence: CASSVTAMVEQFF. The variable domain in full, with the rest retrieved from reference TRBV11-3 and TRBJ2-1, is EAGVVQSPRYKIIEKKQPVAFWCNPISGHNTLYWYLQNLGQGPELLIRYENEEAVDDSQLPKDRFSAERLKGVDSTLKIQPAELGDSAVYLCASSVTAMVEQFFGPGTRLTVL.

CDR3 amino acids: CASSFQTGLNYLGAQHF. The CDR3 DNA reads as TGTGCCAGCAGTTTTCAGACAGGTCTTAACTACTTAGGGGCCCAGCATTTT. The rearrangement uses TRBV28 and TRBJ1-5, with D maybe TRBD1 (6 bases). This CDR3 has 17 amino acids. V was clipped by 3 bases and J by 11 bases, with 26 bases between them. Germline assignment: CDR1 MDHEN and CDR2 SYDVKM.

J is TRBJ1-1 and V is TRBV27; D unclear. V was cut by 10 bases and J by 1 base, with 19 bases left in between. This CDR3 contains 15 residues. Germline CDR1 reads MNHEY; CDR2 reads SMNVEV (reference sequence). The chain's CDR3 is CATIAPGRPNTEAFF. The CDR3 DNA sequence: TGTGCCACCATAGCCCCGGGCAGGCCGAACACTGAAGCTTTCTTT.